The source of this TCR beta chain is a study of T cell responses to AZD1222 COVID-19 vaccine. Method: immunoSEQ multiplex PCR; TCRdb's copy keeps in-frame clones and lacks some. The repertoire holds some 120,000 clones, 70% to 90% seen once, with approximately 8.8% in the top ten. CDR1 and CDR2 from the germline V gene are SGHDT and YYEEEE. This CDR3 comprises 12 residues. V was cut by 4 bases and J by 6 bases, with 10 bases left in between. The J gene is TRBJ1-2, the V gene TRBV5-6; possibly TRBD1 for D (6 bases). The receptor comes from an adult who received the AZD1222 COVID-19 vaccine. The sequencing here drew on peripheral blood, taken 28 days after the second AZD1222 dose. CDR3 sequence: CASSVWDNGYTF. Here the CDR3 DNA reads TGTGCCAGCAGCGTCTGGGACAATGGCTACACCTTC.